This T cell receptor (beta chain) was found in a study of Tregs in tolerant kidney transplant recipients. For the study at large: Recipients received nonmyeloablative bone marrow transplants from related graft donors, with transient mixed chimerism. Sorting used antibodies to exclude donor cells.

The repertoire was sequenced with immunoSEQ multiplex PCR; TCRdb's copy has only in-frame clones and lacks some. The sample has roughly 10,000 clones, roughly 89% seen once. Germline loops: CDR1 MGHDK, CDR2 SYGVNS. The CDR3 is 16 residues long. V was cut by 0 bases and J by 4 bases, with 14 bases left in between. General observations from the study: Tolerant patients' donor-specific Tregs expanded beyond overall Tregs, suggesting antigen-driven growth.

With regard to this clone: Its target is unknown.

This receptor was taken from a human patient who received a combined kidney and bone marrow transplant. Sample: Tregs from blood cultured with allogeneic cells, taken before the transplant. This chain links TRBV25-1 with TRBJ2-3; tentatively, D is TRBD2 (6 bases). CDR3 nucleotide sequence: TGTGCCAGCAGTGAATACCGGTTGGGGGAGGCAGATACGCAGTATTTT. Translation: CASSEYRLGEADTQYF. The variable domain in full, with the rest retrieved from reference TRBV25-1 and TRBJ2-3, is EADIYQTPRYLVIGTGKKITLECSQTMGHDKMYWYQQDPGMELHLIHYSYGVNSTEKGDLSSESTVSRIRTEHFPLTLESARPSHTSQYLCASSEYRLGEADTQYFGPGTRLTVL.